This TCR beta chain was recorded in a study of blood T cell repertoires in COVID-19. For the study at large: Spain, Italy and the United States supplied samples that represented acute and convalescent COVID-19. From T cells, B-cell-depleted T cells, or PBMCs came the material, which was cDNA or gDNA.

Germline V gene sequence: CDR1 LNHDA, CDR2 SQIVND (reference sequence). After removal of 5 bases from V and 5 bases from J, the junction contained 11 bases not matched to a gene. This CDR3 region has 15 residues. In the authors' workflow: The authors estimated nucleated cell counts from reference gene primer amplification. Clones were sequenced by immunoSEQ multiplex PCR, and TCRdb holds only the in-frame ones, with some missing. V, J and clone size derive from that table, while D and trimming were established from the DNA sequence. Counted here are over 85,000 clones, about three quarters occurring once; the ten biggest clones make up 16%.

Material for sequencing was peripheral blood. The V and J genes are TRBV19 and TRBJ1-1, with 7 bases fitting TRBD1. The TCR sequence derives from an elderly woman with active or convalescent COVID-19. The CDR3 protein is CASSPYRQGGTEAFF. DNA of the CDR3: TGTGCCAGTAGTCCGTACCGACAGGGCGGAACTGAAGCTTTCTTT.